This is a list of T cell receptor beta chains from one sample in a study of blood T cells in healthy people across ages. Using its own MiXCR run on the 5' RACE reads, TCRdb lists one record per CDR3 protein. The sample includes 700,000 to 800,000 distinct CDR3 sequences, roughly two fifths of them seen just once. The sample comprised blood. All receptors derive from a woman aged 60 to 75 in good health. The CDR3 runs from the conserved cysteine through the conserved F or W. The D gene is left open where the match is weak. Only part of the rows carry a size: once, few, many, or a class if the clone is expanded.

J gene	clone size	D gene	V gene	CDR3 DNA	CDR3 protein
TRBJ2-3	many	TRBD2	TRBV7-2	TGTGCCAGCAGCCTAGGACTAGCGGGCACAGATACGCAGTATTTT	CASSLGLAGTDTQYF
TRBJ1-1	-	-	TRBV29-1	TGCAGCGTGGTCGTTTATGGCACTGAAGCTTTCTTT	CSVVVYGTEAFF
TRBJ2-1	-	TRBD2	TRBV2	TGTGCCATCAGTGGGGAGGGTGCGGCTGAGCAGTTCTTC	CAISGEGAAEQFF
TRBJ2-3	-	TRBD2	TRBV3-1	TGTGCCAGCAGGCGTAGCGGGACTAGCGGGGGGGCTACAGATACGCAGTATTTT	CASRRSGTSGGATDTQYF
TRBJ2-7	-	-	TRBV15	TGTGCCACCAGCAGAGCCAGGGAGTCCTCCGAGCAGTACTTC	CATSRARESSEQYF
TRBJ1-5	-	-	TRBV12-3/TRBV12-4	TGTGCCAGCAGTTTAGAACAGGCCAATCAGCCCCAGCATTTT	CASSLEQANQPQHF
TRBJ2-3	few	-	TRBV27	TGTGCCAGCTTGGGCCTCGGAGGCGGAGATACGCAGTATTTT	CASLGLGGGDTQYF
TRBJ2-2	few	-	TRBV4-1	TGCGCCAGCAGCCAAGATGCGGCCTACATCGGGGAGCTGTTTTTT	CASSQDAAYIGELFF
TRBJ1-2	few	TRBD1	TRBV6-1	TGTGCCAGCAGGTCTACAACAGGGGGCGGTTCTCCTAATGGCTACACCTTC	CASRSTTGGGSPNGYTF
TRBJ2-5	-	-	TRBV6-2/TRBV6-3	TGTGCCAGCACGGATTACGATCAAGAGACCCAGTACTTC	CASTDYDQETQYF
TRBJ1-2	-	-	TRBV12-3/TRBV12-4	TGTGCCAGCATTTCCTACAGGAATGGCTACACCTTC	CASISYRNGYTF
TRBJ2-7	-	-	TRBV29-1	TGCAGCGTTACCCCGGGAGGGGGCGGAGACGAGCAGTACTTC	CSVTPGGGGDEQYF
TRBJ2-1	-	-	TRBV20-1	TGCAGTGCTAGTTTCAGGGGTAACTCCTACAATGAGCAGTTCTTC	CSASFRGNSYNEQFF
TRBJ2-5	few	TRBD1	TRBV28	TGTGCCAGCAGTTATGCAGGGGGCAAAGAGACCCAGTACTTC	CASSYAGGKETQYF
TRBJ2-5	-	-	TRBV25-1	TGTGCCAGCAGTGAGTACCTATTTCAAGCGCCAGGAGAGACCCAGTACTTC	CASSEYLFQAPGETQYF
TRBJ2-7	-	-	TRBV12-3/TRBV12-4	TGTGCCAGCCTGCTAGGGCAGTCATACGAGCAGTACTTC	CASLLGQSYEQYF
TRBJ2-7	once	-	TRBV9	TGTGCCAGCAGCGTAGATACAGGACGATACGAGCAGTACTTC	CASSVDTGRYEQYF
TRBJ1-4	few	TRBD1	TRBV7-2	TGTGCCAGCAGCTTAGGGACAGGGCGGGGAAATGAAAAACTGTTTTTT	CASSLGTGRGNEKLFF
TRBJ1-6	-	-	TRBV5-5	TGTGCCAGCAGCTCTATTAATGACTATAATTCACCCCTCCACTTT	CASSSINDYNSPLHF
TRBJ1-4	-	-	TRBV6-2/TRBV6-3	TGTGCCAGCACCAGCATCGGGGACAAGTATAATGAAAAACTGTTTTTT	CASTSIGDKYNEKLFF
TRBJ1-2	few	-	TRBV28	TGTGCCAGCAGTTTGGATCGATCGGATGGCTACACCTTC	CASSLDRSDGYTF
TRBJ1-6	-	-	TRBV5-1	TGCGCCAGCAGCTTGGAATTCGGGAGGAGGGGTCCCCTCCACTTT	CASSLEFGRRGPLHF
TRBJ1-5	-	-	TRBV12-3/TRBV12-4	TGTGCCAGCAGTAGGATTGGGGCCAGCCCCCAGCATTTT	CASSRIGASPQHF
TRBJ1-5	once	-	TRBV30	TGTGCCTGGAGTGTAGGTTATTCGGGGCTTCCCAATCAGCCCCAGCATTTT	CAWSVGYSGLPNQPQHF
TRBJ2-2	few	TRBD1	TRBV18	TGTGCCAGCTCAGGCGACAGGGATGTCGGGGAGCTGTTTTTT	CASSGDRDVGELFF
TRBJ2-7	few	TRBD1	TRBV27	TGTGCCAGCAGTAGAGCCCGGGACAGGGTCTACGAGCAGTACTTC	CASSRARDRVYEQYF
TRBJ2-5	-	-	TRBV21-1	TGTGCCAGCAGCAAAGGGCCGGCCCGAGGGCAAGAGACCCAGTACTTC	CASSKGPARGQETQYF
TRBJ2-3	-	-	TRBV7-2	TGTGCCAGCAAGGAGGGAGCATTGACAGATACGCAGTATTTT	CASKEGALTDTQYF
TRBJ1-6	-	-	TRBV4-1	TGCGCCAGCAGCCAAGATAGGGGGACGGTACTGGGAATCGGTTCACCCCTCCACTTT	CASSQDRGTVLGIGSPLHF
TRBJ1-2	-	-	TRBV3-1	TGTGCCAGCAGCCAACTGAACCATCTACCCTATGGCTACACCTTC	CASSQLNHLPYGYTF
TRBJ1-1	few	TRBD1	TRBV29-1	TGCAGCGCGGGGACAGGGGTAGGAGCTTTCTTT	CSAGTGVGAFF
TRBJ2-7	few	-	TRBV20-1	TGCAGTGCTAGAGATCTCGCGCGGGTCGCCTACGAGCAGTACTTC	CSARDLARVAYEQYF
TRBJ2-1	many	TRBD2	TRBV7-3	TGTGCCAGCAGGGCTCGGGGACTAGCGGGGGTCGAGCAGTTCTTC	CASRARGLAGVEQFF
TRBJ2-3	-	TRBD2	TRBV27	TGTGCCAGCAGTTTATGGATAGCGGGGGGTCGCACAGATACGCAGTATTTT	CASSLWIAGGRTDTQYF
TRBJ2-7	-	TRBD2	TRBV3-1	TGTGCCAGCAGCCAAGACTCCAACCGGGAGGACCGCGAGCAGTACTTC	CASSQDSNREDREQYF
TRBJ1-4	-	-	TRBV3-1	TGTGCCAGCAGCCAAGATCCCGGGGGAATAGGAGAAAAACTGTTTTTT	CASSQDPGGIGEKLFF
TRBJ2-2	few	TRBD2	TRBV28	TGTGCCAGCAGTTCCAGCGGGGCGAACACCGGGGAGCTGTTTTTT	CASSSSGANTGELFF
TRBJ2-7	-	-	TRBV7-9	TGTGCCAGCAGCTTACCCTCCCACTACGAGCAGTACTTC	CASSLPSHYEQYF
TRBJ2-7	few	-	TRBV5-5	TGTGCCAGCAGCCCACAGGCCTACGAGCAGTACTTC	CASSPQAYEQYF
TRBJ2-1	few	-	TRBV6-6	TGTGCCAGCAGATCCCAAGTGGGTGAGCAGTTCTTC	CASRSQVGEQFF
TRBJ2-5	-	TRBD2	TRBV2	TGTGCCAGCAGTGAAGCGCTTCATAGCGGGAGGATCCAAGAGACCCAGTACTTC	CASSEALHSGRIQETQYF
TRBJ2-7	few	-	TRBV20-1	TGCAGTGCTAGAGACGCCCGGGACACCTCCTACGAGCAGTACTTC	CSARDARDTSYEQYF
TRBJ2-7	-	TRBD2	TRBV28	TGTGCCAGCAGTTTCCGGACTAGCGGGAGGGCCTACGAGCAGTACTTC	CASSFRTSGRAYEQYF